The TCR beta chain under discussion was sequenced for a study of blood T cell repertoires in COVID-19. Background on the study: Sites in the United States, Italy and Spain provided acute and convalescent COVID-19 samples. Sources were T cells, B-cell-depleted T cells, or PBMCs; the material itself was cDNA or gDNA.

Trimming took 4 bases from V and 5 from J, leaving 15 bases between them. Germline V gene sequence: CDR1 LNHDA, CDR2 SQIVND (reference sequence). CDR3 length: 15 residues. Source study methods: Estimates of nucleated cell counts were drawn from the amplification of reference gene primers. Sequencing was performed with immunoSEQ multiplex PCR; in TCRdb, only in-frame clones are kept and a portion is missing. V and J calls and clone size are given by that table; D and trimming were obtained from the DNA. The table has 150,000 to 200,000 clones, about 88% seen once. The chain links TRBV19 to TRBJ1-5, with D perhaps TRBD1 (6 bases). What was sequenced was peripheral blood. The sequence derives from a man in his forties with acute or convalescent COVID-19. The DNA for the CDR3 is TGTGCCAGTAGTACGAGAAGGACAGCTGATCAGCCCCAGCATTTT. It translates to CASSTRRTADQPQHF. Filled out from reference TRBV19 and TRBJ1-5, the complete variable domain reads DGGITQSPKYLFRKEGQNVTLSCEQNLNHDAMYWYRQDPGQGLRLIYYSQIVNDFQKGDIAEGYSVSREKKESFPLTVTSAQKNPTAFYLCASSTRRTADQPQHFGDGTRLSIL.